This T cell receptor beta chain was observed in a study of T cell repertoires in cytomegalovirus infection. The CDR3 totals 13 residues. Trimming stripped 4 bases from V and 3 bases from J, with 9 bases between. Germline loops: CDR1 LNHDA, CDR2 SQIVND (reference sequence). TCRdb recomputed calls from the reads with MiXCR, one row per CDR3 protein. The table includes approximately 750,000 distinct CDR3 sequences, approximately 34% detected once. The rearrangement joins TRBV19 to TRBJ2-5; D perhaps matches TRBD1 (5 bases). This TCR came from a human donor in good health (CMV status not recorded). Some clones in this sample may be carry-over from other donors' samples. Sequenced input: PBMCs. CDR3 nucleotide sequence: TGTGCCAGTAGTACCCGACAGAAAGAGACCCAGTACTTC. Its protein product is CASSTRQKETQYF.